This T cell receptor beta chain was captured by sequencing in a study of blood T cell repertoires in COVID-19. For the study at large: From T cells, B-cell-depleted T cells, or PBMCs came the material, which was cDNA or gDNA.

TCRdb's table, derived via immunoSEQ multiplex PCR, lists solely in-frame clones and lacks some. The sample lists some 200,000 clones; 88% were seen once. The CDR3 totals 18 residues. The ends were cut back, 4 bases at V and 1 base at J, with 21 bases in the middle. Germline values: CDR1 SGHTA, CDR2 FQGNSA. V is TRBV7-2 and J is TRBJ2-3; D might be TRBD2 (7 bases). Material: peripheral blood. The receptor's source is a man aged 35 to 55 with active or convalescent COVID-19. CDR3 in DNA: TGTGCCAGCAGCTCTCCACCGGGGGGCAGGGATCGCACAGATACGCAGTATTTT. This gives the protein CASSSPPGGRDRTDTQYF.